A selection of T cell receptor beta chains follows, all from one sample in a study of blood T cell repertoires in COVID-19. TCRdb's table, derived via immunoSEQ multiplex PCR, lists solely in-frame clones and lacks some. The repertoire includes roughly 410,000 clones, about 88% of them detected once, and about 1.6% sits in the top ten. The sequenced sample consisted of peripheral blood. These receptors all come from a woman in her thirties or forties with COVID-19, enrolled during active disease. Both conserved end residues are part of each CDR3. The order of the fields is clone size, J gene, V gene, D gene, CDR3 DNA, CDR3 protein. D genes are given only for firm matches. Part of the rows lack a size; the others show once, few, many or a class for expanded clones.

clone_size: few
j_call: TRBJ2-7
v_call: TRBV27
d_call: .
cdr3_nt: TGTGCCAGCAGTCCCGGGACTCCCTTGGGACCTATCGAGCAGTACTTC
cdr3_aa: CASSPGTPLGPIEQYF

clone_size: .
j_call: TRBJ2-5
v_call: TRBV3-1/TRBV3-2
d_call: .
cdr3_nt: TGTGCCAGCAGCCCTTCTGGACACGGAGTGGAAGAGACCCAGTACTTC
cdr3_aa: CASSPSGHGVEETQYF

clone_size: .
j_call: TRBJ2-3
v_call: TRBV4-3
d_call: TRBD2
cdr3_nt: TGCGCCAGCAGCCTTGCTAGCGGGACCACAGATACGCAGTATTTT
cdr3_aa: CASSLASGTTDTQYF

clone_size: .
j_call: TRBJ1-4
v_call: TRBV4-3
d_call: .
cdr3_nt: TGCGCCAGCAGCCAAGATGGAAACAGCCCTAATGAAAAACTGTTTTTT
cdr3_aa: CASSQDGNSPNEKLFF

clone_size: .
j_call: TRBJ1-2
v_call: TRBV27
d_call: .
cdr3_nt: TGTGCCAGCAGTTACAGGTCACGCTATGGCTACACCTTC
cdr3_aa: CASSYRSRYGYTF

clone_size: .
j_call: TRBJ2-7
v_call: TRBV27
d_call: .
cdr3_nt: TGTGCCAGCAGTTTAAAAGGGGTCGAGCAGTACTTC
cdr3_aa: CASSLKGVEQYF

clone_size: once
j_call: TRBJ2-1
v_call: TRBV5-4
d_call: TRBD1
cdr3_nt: TGTGCCAGCAGCTTTACAGGGGGCTTTGAGCAGTTCTTC
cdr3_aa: CASSFTGGFEQFF

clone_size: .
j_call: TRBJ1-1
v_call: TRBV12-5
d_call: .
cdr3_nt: TGTGCTAGTGGCATTGTCTTCCCCTCGACAGCGAACACTGAAGCTTTCTTT
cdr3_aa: CASGIVFPSTANTEAFF

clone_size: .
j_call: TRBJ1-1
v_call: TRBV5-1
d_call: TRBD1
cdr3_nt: TGCGCCAGCAGCCGGGACAGGGGGAGGACAACTGAAGCTTTCTTT
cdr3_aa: CASSRDRGRTTEAFF

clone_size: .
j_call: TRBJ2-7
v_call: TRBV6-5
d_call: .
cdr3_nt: TGTGCCAGCAGTTACTCGTCTGCCTACTCCTACGAGCAGTACTTC
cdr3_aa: CASSYSSAYSYEQYF

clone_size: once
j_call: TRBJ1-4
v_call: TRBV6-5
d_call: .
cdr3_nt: TGTGCCAGCAGTCCGCCGGGTGCGGAGGAAAAACTGTTTTTT
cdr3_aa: CASSPPGAEEKLFF

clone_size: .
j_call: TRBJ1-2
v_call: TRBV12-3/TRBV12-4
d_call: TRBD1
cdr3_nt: TGTGCCAGCAATGTCGGAGGGGGCGGCTACACCTTC
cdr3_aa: CASNVGGGGYTF

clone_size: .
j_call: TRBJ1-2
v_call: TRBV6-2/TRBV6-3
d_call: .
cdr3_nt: TGTGCCAGCAGTGTAAACTATGGCTACACCTTC
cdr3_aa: CASSVNYGYTF

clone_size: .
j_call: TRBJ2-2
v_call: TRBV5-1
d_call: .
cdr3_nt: TGCGCCAGCAGTCTAGCGATCCTACCCTCGAACACCGGGGAGCTGTTTTTT
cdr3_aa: CASSLAILPSNTGELFF

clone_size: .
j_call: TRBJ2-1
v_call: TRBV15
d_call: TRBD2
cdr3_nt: TGTGCCACCAGCAGAGTAGGATTAGCGGGAGCCCCAAATGAGCAGTTCTTC
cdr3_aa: CATSRVGLAGAPNEQFF

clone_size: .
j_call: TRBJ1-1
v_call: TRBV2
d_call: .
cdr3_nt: TGTGCCAGCTGTTCCGGGACATGGATGACTGAAGCTTTCTTT
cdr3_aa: CASCSGTWMTEAFF

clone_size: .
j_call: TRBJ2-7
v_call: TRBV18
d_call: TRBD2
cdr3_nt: TGTGCCAGCTGGACTAGCGGGGGCCCCGGGCAGTACTTC
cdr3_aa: CASWTSGGPGQYF

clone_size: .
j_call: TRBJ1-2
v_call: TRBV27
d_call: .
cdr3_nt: TGTGCCAGCAGTCCAAGGGGACTACCAAGGGGCTACACCTTC
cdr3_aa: CASSPRGLPRGYTF

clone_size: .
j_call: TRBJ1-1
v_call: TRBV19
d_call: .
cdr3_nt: TGTGCCAGTTCCAGGGGCTCGTACACTGAAGCTTTCTTT
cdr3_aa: CASSRGSYTEAFF

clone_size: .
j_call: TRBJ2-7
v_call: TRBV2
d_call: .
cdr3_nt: TGTGCCAGCAGTCCGACAGTCTACTACGAGCAGTACTTC
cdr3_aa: CASSPTVYYEQYF

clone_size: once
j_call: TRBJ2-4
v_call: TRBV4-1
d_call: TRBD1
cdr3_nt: TGCGCCAGCAGCCAACCCATAGGACAGGGACGAGCCAAAAACATTCAGTACTTC
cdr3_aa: CASSQPIGQGRAKNIQYF

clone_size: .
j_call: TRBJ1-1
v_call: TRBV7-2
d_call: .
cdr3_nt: TGTGCCAGCAGCTTAGAAAGGAGGGCTGAAGCTTTCTTT
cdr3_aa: CASSLERRAEAFF

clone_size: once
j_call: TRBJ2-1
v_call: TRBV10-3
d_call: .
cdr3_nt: TGTGCCATCAGGAAACGGGAGAACTCCTACAATGAGCAGTTCTTC
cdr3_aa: CAIRKRENSYNEQFF

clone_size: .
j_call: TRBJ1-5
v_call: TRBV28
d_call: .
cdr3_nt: TGTGCCAGCCTGCGGGAAGGGTGGGGTAGCAATCAGCCCCAGCATTTT
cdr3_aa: CASLREGWGSNQPQHF

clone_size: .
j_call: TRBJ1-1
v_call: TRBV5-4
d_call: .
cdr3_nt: TGTGCCAGCAGCTTTCGGATCCGGGGACTTCGGAACACTGAAGCTTTCTTT
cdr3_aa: CASSFRIRGLRNTEAFF

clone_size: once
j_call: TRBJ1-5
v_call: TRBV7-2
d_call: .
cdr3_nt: TGTGCCAGCAGCTTGTTGGGTGCTGGGGCCAATCAGCCCCAGCATTTT
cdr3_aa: CASSLLGAGANQPQHF

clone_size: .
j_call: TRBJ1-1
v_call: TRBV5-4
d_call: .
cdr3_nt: TGTGCCAGCCTTCCGGGACAAGGAATCGATGAAGCTTTCTTT
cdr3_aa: CASLPGQGIDEAFF

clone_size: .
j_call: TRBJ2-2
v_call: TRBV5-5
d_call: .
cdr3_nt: TGTGCCAGCGCCATAGGAGGGACGAACACCGGGGAGCTGTTTTTT
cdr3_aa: CASAIGGTNTGELFF

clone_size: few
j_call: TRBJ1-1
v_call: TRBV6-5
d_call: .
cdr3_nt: TGTGCCAGCAGTTACTCGGCAGAGGGGAACACTGAAGCTTTCTTT
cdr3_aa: CASSYSAEGNTEAFF

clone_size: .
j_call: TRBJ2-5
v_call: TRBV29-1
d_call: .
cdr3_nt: TGCAGCGTCCCCCAGGCGGAGACCCAGTACTTC
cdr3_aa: CSVPQAETQYF

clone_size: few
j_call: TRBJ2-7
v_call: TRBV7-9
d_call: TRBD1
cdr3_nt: TGTGCCAGCACGCCGGGACAGAGTTCCTACGAGCAGTACTTC
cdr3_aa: CASTPGQSSYEQYF

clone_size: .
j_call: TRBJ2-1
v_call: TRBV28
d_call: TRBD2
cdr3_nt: TGTGCCAGCATCCCAAGCGGGAGCTCCTACAATGAGCAGTTCTTC
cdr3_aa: CASIPSGSSYNEQFF

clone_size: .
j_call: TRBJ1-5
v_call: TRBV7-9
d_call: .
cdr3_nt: TGTGCCAGCAGCTTATCTCGCAGGCCCCCTTTCAAGCCCCAGCATTTT
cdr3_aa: CASSLSRRPPFKPQHF

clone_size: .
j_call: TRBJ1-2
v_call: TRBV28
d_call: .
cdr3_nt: TGTGCCAGCAGGGGGAGGGGGTCTTATGGCTACACCTTC
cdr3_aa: CASRGRGSYGYTF

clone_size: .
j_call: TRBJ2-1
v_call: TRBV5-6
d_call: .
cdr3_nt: TGTGCCAGCAGCTTGGAATTAGCGGCACTCATCTCGGAGCAGTTCTTC
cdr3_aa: CASSLELAALISEQFF

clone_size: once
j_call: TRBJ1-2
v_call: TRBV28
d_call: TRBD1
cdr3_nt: TGTGCCAGCAGTTTAGTGGGACAGAGAGGGTATGGCTACACCTTC
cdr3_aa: CASSLVGQRGYGYTF

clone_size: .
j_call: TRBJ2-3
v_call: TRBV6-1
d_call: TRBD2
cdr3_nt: TGTGCCAGCAGTGAAGTTTTTCCTTTTCCGGGGGGGACAGATACGCAGTATTTT
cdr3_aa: CASSEVFPFPGGTDTQYF

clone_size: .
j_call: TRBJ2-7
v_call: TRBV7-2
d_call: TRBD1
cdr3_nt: TGTGCCAGCAGCTTAGCACGGACAGGGACCTACGAGCAGTACTTC
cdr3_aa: CASSLARTGTYEQYF

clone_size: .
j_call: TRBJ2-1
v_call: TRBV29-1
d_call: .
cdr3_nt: TGCAGCGTTGAAATGGCGGCCTACAATGAGCAGTTCTTC
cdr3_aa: CSVEMAAYNEQFF

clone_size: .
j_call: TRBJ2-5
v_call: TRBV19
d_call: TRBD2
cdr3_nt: TGTGCCAGTAGCGGACTAGCGGGGGGAGAGACCCAGTACTTC
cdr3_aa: CASSGLAGGETQYF

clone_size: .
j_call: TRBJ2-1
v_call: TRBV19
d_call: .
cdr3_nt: TGTGCCAGTAGTATAGACCCGGGGATCAATGAGCAGTTCTTC
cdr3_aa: CASSIDPGINEQFF

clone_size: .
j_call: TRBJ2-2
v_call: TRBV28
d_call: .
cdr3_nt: TGTGCCAGCAGTAAGCAGGGGAGGGGCACCGGGGAGCTGTTTTTT
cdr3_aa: CASSKQGRGTGELFF

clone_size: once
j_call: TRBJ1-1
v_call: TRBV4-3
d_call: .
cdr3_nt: TGCGCCAGCAGCCAAAACAGGTCCCCGTACACTGAAGCTTTCTTT
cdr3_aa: CASSQNRSPYTEAFF

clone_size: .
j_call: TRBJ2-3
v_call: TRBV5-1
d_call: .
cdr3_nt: TGCGCCAGCAGCTTGGCGGGGGGCAGAACAGATACGCAGTATTTT
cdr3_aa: CASSLAGGRTDTQYF

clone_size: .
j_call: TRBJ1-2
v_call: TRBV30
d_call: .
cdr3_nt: TGTGCCTGGAGTGTGTCAGGGCACAACTATGGCTACACCTTC
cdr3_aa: CAWSVSGHNYGYTF

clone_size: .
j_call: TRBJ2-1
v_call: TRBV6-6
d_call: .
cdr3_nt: TGTGCCAGCAGTTACTCGGGCACCAAGGAGTTCTTC
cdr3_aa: CASSYSGTKEFF

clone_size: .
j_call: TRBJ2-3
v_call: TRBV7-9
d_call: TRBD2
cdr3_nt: TGTGCCAGCAGCTCCGGACTAGCGGGAGTTTCAGATACGCAGTATTTT
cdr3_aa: CASSSGLAGVSDTQYF

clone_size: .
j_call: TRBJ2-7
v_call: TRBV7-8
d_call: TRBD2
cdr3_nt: TGTGCCAGCAGCGCCGGGACTAGCGGGAAAGGCTACGAGCAGTACTTC
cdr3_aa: CASSAGTSGKGYEQYF

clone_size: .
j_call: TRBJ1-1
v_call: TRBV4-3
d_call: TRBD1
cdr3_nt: TGCGCCAGCAGCCAAGATGGCCTCCCCCTACGACAGGGGAGGACTGAAGCTTTCTTT
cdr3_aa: CASSQDGLPLRQGRTEAFF

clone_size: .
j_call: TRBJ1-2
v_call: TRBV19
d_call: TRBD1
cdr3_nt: TGTGCCAGTAGTGAGTGGACAGGGGTCTTCTATGGCTACACCTTC
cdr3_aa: CASSEWTGVFYGYTF

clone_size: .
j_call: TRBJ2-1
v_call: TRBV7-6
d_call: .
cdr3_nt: TGTGCCAGCAGCTTATTGGGGGGGGCTTCTCGGGATGAGCAGTTCTTC
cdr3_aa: CASSLLGGASRDEQFF

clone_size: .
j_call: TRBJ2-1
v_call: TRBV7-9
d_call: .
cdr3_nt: TGTGCCAGCAGCTTTAGGGGCCTCTACAATGAGCAGTTCTTC
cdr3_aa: CASSFRGLYNEQFF

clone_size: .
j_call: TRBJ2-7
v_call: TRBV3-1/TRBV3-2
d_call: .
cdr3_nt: TGTGCCTCCGGGGGTCAAGCTACGACGGAGCAGTACTTC
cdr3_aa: CASGGQATTEQYF

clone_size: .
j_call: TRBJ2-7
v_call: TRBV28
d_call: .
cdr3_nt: TGTGCCAGCAGTTTGGGCTTCGGCCCGAGCTCCTACGAGCAGTACTTC
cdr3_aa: CASSLGFGPSSYEQYF

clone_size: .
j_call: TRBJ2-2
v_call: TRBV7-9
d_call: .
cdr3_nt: TGTGCCAGCAGCTTACATCCGAACACCGGGGAGCTGTTTTTT
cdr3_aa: CASSLHPNTGELFF

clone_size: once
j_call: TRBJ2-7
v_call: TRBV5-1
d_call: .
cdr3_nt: TGCGCCAGCAGCCCGCAGGGGCTGTACGAGCAGTACTTC
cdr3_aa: CASSPQGLYEQYF

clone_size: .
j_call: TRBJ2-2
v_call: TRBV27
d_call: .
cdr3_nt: TGTGCCAGCAGTCCCAGGATAATTAACACCGGGGAGCTGTTTTTT
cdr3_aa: CASSPRIINTGELFF

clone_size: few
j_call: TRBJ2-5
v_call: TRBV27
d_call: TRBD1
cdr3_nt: TGTGCCAGCAGTGACAGGGGGATTCAAGAGACCCAGTACTTC
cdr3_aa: CASSDRGIQETQYF

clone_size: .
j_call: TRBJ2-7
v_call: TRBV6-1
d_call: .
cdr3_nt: TGTGCCAGCAGTATCCAGAACGTCCACGAGCAGTACTTC
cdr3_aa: CASSIQNVHEQYF